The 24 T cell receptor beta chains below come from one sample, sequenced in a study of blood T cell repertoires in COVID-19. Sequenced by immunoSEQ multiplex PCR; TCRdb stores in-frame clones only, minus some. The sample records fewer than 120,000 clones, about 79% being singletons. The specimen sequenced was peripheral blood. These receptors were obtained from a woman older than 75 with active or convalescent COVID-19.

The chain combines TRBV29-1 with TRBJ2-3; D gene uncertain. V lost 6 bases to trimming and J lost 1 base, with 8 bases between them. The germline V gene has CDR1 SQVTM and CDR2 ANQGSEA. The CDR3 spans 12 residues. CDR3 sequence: CSVRSGTDTQYF. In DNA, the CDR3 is TGCAGCGTGCGGTCGGGCACAGATACGCAGTATTTT.

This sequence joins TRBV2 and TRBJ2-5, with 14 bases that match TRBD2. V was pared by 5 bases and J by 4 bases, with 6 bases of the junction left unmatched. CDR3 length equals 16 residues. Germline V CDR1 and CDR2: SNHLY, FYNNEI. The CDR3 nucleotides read TGTGCCAGCAGTACCGGGACTAGCGGGAGCGCAGAGACCCAGTACTTC. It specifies CASSTGTSGSAETQYF.

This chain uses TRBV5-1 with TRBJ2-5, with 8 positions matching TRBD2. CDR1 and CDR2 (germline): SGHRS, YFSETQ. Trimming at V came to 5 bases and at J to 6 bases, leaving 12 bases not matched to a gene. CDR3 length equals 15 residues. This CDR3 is CASRLDGTSVQTQYF. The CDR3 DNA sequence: TGCGCCAGCAGACTGGACGGGACTAGTGTACAGACCCAGTACTTC.

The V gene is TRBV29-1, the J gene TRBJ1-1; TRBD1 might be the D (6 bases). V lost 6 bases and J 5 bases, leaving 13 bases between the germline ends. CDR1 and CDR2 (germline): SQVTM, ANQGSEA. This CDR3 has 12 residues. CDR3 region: CSVGHRGTEAFF. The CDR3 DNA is TGCAGCGTCGGACATAGGGGGACTGAAGCTTTCTTT.

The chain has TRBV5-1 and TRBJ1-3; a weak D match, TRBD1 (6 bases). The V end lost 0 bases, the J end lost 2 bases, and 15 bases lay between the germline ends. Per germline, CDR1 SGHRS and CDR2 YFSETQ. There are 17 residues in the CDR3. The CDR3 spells CASSLEPQGRTGNTIYF. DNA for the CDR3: TGCGCCAGCAGCTTGGAACCACAGGGCAGGACTGGAAACACCATATATTTT. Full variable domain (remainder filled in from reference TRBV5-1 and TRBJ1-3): KAGVTQTPRYLIKTRGQQVTLSCSPISGHRSVSWYQQTPGQGLQFLFEYFSETQRNKGNFPGRFSGRQFSNSRSEMNVSTLELGDSALYLCASSLEPQGRTGNTIYFGEGSWLTVV.

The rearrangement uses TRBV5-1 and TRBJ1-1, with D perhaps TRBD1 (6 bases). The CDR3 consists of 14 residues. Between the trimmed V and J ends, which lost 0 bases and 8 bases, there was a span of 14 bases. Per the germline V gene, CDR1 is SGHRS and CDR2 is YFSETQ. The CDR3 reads CASSLASGGLEAFF. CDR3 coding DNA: TGCGCCAGCAGCTTGGCTTCGGGGGGGCTAGAAGCTTTCTTT.

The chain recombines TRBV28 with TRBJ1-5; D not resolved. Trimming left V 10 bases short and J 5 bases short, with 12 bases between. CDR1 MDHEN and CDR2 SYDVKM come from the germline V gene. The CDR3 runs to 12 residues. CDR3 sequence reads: CATSRSDQPQHF. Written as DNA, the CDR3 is TGTGCCACCTCGAGGTCGGATCAGCCCCAGCATTTT.

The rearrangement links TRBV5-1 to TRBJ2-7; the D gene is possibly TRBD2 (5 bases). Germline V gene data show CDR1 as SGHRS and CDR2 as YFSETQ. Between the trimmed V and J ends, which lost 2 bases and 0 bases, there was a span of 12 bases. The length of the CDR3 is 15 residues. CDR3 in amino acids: CASSFTGLSSYEQYF. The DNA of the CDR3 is TGCGCCAGCAGCTTCACTGGACTGAGCTCCTACGAGCAGTACTTC.

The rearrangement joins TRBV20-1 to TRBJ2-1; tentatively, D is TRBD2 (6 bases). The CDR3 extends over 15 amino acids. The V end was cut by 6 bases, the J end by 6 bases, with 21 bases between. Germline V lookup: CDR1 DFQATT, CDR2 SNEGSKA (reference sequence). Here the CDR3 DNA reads TGCAGTGCGAGTTCCCCGGGACTTCTTAGCAATGAGCAGTTCTTC. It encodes CSASSPGLLSNEQFF.

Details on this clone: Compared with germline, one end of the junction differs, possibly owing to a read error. The CDR3 DNA reads TGTGCCAGCTCACCTAGCGGACGCCCGCCAAACTTC. Protein sequence: CASSPSGRPPNF. The chain carries TRBV18 and TRBJ2-5; TRBD2 might be the D (6 bases). The CDR3 runs to 12 residues. CDR1 and CDR2 (germline): KGHSH, LQKENI.

This chain's CDR3 is CASSLVVGTYTGELFF. The CDR3 DNA is TGTGCCAGCAGCTTGGTTGTGGGGACTTACACCGGGGAGCTGTTTTTT. The rearrangement joins TRBV5-5 to TRBJ2-2; a weak D match, TRBD2 (6 bases). Germline V gene lookup returns CDR1 SGHKS and CDR2 YYEKEE (reference sequence). Trimming pared 0 bases from V and 3 bases from J, leaving 12 bases between. The CDR3 spans 16 residues.

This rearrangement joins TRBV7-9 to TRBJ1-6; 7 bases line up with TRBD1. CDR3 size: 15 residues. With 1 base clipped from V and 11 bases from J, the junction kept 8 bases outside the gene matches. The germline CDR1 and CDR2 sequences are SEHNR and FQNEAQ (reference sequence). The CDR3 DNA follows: TGTGCCAGCAGCTTAGGACGACAGGGTCGTCCACCCCTCCACTTT. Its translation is CASSLGRQGRPPLHF.

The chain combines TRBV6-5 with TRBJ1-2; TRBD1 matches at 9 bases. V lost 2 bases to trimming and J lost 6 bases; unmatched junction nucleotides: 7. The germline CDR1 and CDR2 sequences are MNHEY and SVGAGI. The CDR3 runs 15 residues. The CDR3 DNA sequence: TGTGCCAGCAGTTACCTGGGACAGGGAATCCATGGCTACACCTTC. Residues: CASSYLGQGIHGYTF.

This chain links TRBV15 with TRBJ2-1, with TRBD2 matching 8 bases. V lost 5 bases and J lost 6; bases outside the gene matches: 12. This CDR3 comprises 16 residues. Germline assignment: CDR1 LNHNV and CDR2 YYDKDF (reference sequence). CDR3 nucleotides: TGTGCCACCAGCGGACCCCGGGGACTAGTCGGCAATGAGCAGTTCTTC. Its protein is CATSGPRGLVGNEQFF.

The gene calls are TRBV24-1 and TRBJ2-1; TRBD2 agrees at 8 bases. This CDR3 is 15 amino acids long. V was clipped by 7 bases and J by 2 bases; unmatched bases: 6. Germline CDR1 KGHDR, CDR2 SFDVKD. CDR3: CATRQAGAPYNEQFF. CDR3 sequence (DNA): TGTGCCACCAGACAAGCGGGAGCTCCCTACAATGAGCAGTTCTTC.

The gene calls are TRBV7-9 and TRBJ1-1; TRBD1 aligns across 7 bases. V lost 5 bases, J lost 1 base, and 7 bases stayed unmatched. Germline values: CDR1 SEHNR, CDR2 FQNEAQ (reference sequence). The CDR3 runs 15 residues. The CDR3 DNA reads TGTGCCAGCAGCCTCCTGGGGACAGCGAACACTGAAGCTTTCTTT. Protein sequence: CASSLLGTANTEAFF.

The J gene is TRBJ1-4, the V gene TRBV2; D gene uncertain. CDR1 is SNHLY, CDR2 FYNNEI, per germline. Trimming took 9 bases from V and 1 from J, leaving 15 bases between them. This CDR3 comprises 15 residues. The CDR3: CASLQWGGTNEKLFF. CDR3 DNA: TGTGCCAGTTTACAGTGGGGAGGAACTAATGAAAAACTGTTTTTT.

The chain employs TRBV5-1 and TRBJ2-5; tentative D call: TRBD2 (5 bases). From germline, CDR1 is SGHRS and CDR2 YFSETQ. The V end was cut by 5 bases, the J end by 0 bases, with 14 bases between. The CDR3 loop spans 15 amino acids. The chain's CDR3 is CASSYTSGNQETQYF. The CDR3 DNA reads TGCGCCAGCAGTTATACTTCGGGGAACCAAGAGACCCAGTACTTC.

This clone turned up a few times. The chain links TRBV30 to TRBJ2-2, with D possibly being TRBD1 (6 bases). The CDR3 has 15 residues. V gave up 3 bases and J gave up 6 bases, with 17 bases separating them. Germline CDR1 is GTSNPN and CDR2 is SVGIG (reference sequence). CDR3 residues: CAWRLSTGWAGELFF. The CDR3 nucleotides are TGTGCCTGGAGGTTGAGTACAGGGTGGGCCGGGGAGCTGTTTTTT.

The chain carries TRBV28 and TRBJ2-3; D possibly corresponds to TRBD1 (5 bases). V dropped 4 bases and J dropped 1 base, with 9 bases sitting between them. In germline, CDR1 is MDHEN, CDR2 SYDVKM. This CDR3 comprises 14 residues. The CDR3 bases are TGTGCCAGCAGTTCAGGGTTGGGCACAGATACGCAGTATTTT. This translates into CASSSGLGTDTQYF.

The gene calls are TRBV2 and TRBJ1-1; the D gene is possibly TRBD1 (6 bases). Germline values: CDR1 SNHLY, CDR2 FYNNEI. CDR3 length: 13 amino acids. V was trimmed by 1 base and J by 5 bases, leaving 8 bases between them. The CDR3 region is CASSEGRGTEAFF. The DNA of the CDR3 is TGTGCCAGCAGTGAAGGCAGGGGAACTGAAGCTTTCTTT.

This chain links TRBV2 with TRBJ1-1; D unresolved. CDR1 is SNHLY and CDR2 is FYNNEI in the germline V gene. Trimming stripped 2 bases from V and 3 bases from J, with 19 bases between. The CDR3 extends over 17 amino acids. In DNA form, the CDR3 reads TGTGCCAGCAGTGAATTGTTCTCCCGAGGGCCATACACTGAAGCTTTCTTT. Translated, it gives CASSELFSRGPYTEAFF.

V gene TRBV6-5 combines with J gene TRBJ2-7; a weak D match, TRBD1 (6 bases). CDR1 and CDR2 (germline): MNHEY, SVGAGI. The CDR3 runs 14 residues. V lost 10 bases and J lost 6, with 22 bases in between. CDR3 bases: TGTGCCACCCAAACAGGGATTTTAAGCGGCGAGCAGTACTTC. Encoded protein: CATQTGILSGEQYF.

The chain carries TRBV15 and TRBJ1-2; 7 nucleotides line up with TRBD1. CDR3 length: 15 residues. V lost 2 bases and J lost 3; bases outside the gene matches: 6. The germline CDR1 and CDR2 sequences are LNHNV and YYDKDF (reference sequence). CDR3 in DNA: TGTGCCACCAGCAGAAACAGGGGCACCCACTATGGCTACACCTTC. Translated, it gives CATSRNRGTHYGYTF. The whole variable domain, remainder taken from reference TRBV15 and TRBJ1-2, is DAMVIQNPRYQVTQFGKPVTLSCSQTLNHNVMYWYQQKSSQAPKLLFHYYDKDFNNEADTPDNFQSRRPNTSFCFLDIRSPGLGDTAMYLCATSRNRGTHYGYTFGSGTRLTVV.